This is a list of T cell receptor beta chains from one sample in a study of human T cells and chemical hapten exposure. TCRdb re-called the RACE reads through MiXCR, storing one row per CDR3 protein. The sample records some 51,000 distinct CDR3 sequences, approximately 9.8% being singletons. Sequenced material: whole blood, taken in connection with sensitization to the hapten diphenylcyclopropenone (DPC). Every receptor here comes from a woman between 40 and 55 years old with alopecia areata. Some clones in this sample may be carry-over from other donors' samples. Each CDR3 is given with its conserved first and last residue. A D gene is named only where the DNA matches it firmly. Some rows have no size entry. The others give once, few or many, or a class for an expanded clone.

>TRBV7-8|NA|TRBJ2-7|many
CASSPQPDRSYEQYF
TGTGCCAGCAGCCCCCAACCCGACCGATCCTACGAGCAGTACTTC
>TRBV28|NA|TRBJ2-3|few
CASSLSQGTDTQYF
TGTGCCAGCAGTTTAAGTCAGGGCACAGATACGCAGTATTTT
>TRBV7-2|NA|TRBJ1-5|NA
CASSLDKNQPQHF
TGTGCCAGCAGCTTAGATAAGAATCAGCCCCAGCATTTT
>TRBV18|NA|TRBJ1-1|many
CASSGRAGSTEAFF
TGTGCCAGCTCAGGCCGTGCAGGGAGCACTGAAGCTTTCTTT
>TRBV4-3|TRBD2|TRBJ2-1|few
CASSQGETSGRAREQFF
TGCGCCAGCAGCCAGGGGGAAACTAGCGGGAGGGCCCGGGAGCAGTTCTTC
>TRBV21-1|NA|TRBJ1-5|few
CASSKEGGWDPSNQPQHF
TGTGCCAGCAGCAAAGAGGGGGGCTGGGATCCTAGCAATCAGCCCCAGCATTTT
>TRBV20-1|TRBD2|TRBJ2-5|NA
CSAVLAGGYREETQYF
TGCAGTGCGGTACTAGCGGGGGGCTACCGGGAAGAGACCCAGTACTTC
>TRBV21-1|NA|TRBJ1-1|NA
CASSKDYMNTEAFF
TGTGCCAGCAGCAAAGACTACATGAACACTGAAGCTTTCTTT
>TRBV7-2|NA|TRBJ2-7|many
CASSAGAGYEQYF
TGTGCCAGCAGCGCCGGGGCGGGCTACGAGCAGTACTTC
>TRBV30|NA|TRBJ2-1|NA
CAWSVPAAGAYNEQFF
TGTGCCTGGAGTGTACCTGCGGCGGGGGCTTACAATGAGCAGTTCTTC
>TRBV5-1|TRBD2|TRBJ2-7|many
CASSFSGGAYEQYF
TGCGCCAGCAGCTTTAGCGGGGGGGCCTACGAGCAGTACTTC
>TRBV7-9|TRBD1|TRBJ2-5|many
CASRRGQQGETQYF
TGTGCCAGCAGAAGGGGACAGCAGGGAGAGACCCAGTACTTC
>TRBV11-2|NA|TRBJ1-2|few
CASSRDPRGGYTF
TGTGCCAGCAGCCGGGACCCCAGAGGGGGCTACACCTTC
>TRBV4-1|TRBD1|TRBJ1-1|few
CASRQGTEAFF
TGCGCCAGCCGACAGGGAACAGAAGCTTTCTTT
>TRBV10-2|NA|TRBJ2-4|NA
CASSEGTYRDPGRKNIQYF
TGCGCCAGCAGTGAGGGGACCTACCGGGACCCTGGACGCAAAAACATTCAGTACTTC
>TRBV20-1|TRBD2|TRBJ2-3|few
CSARDTPGLAPAQYF
TGCAGTGCTAGAGACACCCCGGGACTAGCCCCCGCGCAGTATTTT
>TRBV7-9|NA|TRBJ2-5|few
CASSERTLQETQYF
TGTGCCAGCAGCGAGAGGACACTCCAAGAGACCCAGTACTTC
>TRBV10-3|NA|TRBJ1-2|few
CAISESVQSYGYTF
TGTGCCATCAGTGAGTCGGTCCAATCCTATGGCTACACCTTC
>TRBV4-1|NA|TRBJ2-7|many
CASSQDRHEQYF
TGCGCCAGCAGCCAAGATCGGCACGAGCAGTACTTC
>TRBV29-1|NA|TRBJ1-2|many
CSVLLSHGYTF
TGCAGCGTTCTCCTCAGCCATGGCTACACCTTC
>TRBV6-2/TRBV6-3|TRBD1|TRBJ2-2|many
CASSTPGQSNTGELFF
TGTGCCAGCAGTACCCCGGGACAGTCGAACACCGGGGAGCTGTTTTTT
>TRBV9|NA|TRBJ2-3|NA
CASTVGLTTDTQYF
TGTGCCAGCACCGTAGGCCTAACGACAGATACGCAGTATTTT
>TRBV13|TRBD1|TRBJ1-2|many
CASSPDRGRRGYTF
TGTGCCAGCAGCCCCGACAGGGGTCGTCGTGGCTACACCTTC
>TRBV10-3|NA|TRBJ1-5|few
CAIAFDNSNQPQHF
TGTGCCATCGCTTTTGATAATAGCAATCAGCCCCAGCATTTT
>TRBV9|NA|TRBJ2-7|many
CASSAKGYEQYF
TGTGCCAGCAGCGCGAAGGGTTACGAGCAGTACTTC
>TRBV7-9|TRBD2|TRBJ2-1|many
CASSARTSGTNNEQFF
TGTGCCAGCAGCGCGCGGACTAGCGGAACGAACAATGAGCAGTTCTTC
>TRBV12-3/TRBV12-4|TRBD1|TRBJ1-2|few
CASSPGGFKNYGYTF
TGTGCCAGCAGCCCAGGGGGCTTCAAGAACTATGGCTACACCTTC
>TRBV6-1|TRBD2|TRBJ2-7|NA
CASSEWMAGRSYEQYF
TGTGCCAGCAGTGAATGGATGGCCGGGAGGTCCTACGAGCAGTACTTC
>TRBV19|TRBD1|TRBJ2-1|many
CASSRDRGLSEQFF
TGTGCCAGTAGTAGGGACAGGGGGCTGAGTGAGCAGTTCTTC